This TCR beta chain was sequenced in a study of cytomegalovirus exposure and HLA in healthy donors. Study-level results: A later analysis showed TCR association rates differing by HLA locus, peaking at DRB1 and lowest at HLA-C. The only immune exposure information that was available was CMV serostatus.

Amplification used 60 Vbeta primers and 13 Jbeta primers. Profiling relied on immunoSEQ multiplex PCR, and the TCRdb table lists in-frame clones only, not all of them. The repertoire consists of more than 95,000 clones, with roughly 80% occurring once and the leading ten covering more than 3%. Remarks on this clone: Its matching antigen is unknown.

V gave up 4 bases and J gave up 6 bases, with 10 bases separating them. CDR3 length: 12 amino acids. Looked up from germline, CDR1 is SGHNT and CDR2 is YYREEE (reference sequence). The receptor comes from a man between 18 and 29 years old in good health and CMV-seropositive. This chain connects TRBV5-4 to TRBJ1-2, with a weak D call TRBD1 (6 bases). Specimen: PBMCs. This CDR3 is CASSRGHHGYTF. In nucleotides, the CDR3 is TGTGCCAGCAGCAGGGGACATCATGGCTACACCTTC.